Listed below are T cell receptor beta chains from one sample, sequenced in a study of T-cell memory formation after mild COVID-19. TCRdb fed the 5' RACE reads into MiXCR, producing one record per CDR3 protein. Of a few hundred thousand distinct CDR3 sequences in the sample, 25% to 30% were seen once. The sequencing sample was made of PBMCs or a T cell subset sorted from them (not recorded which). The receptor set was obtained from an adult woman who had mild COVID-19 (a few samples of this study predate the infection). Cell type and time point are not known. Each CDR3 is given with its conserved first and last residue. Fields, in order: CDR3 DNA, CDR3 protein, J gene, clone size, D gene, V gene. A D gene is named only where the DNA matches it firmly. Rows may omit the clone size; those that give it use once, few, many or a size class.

DNA: TGCAGTGCTATGGCCATAGCGGGGGGTAGCTACGAGCAGTACTTC
CDR3: CSAMAIAGGSYEQYF
J: TRBJ2-7
size: few
D: TRBD2
V: TRBV20-1

DNA: TGCAGTGCTGGGGCAGGCCCACTAGCGAACCAAGAGACCCAGTACTTC
CDR3: CSAGAGPLANQETQYF
J: TRBJ2-5
size: -
D: TRBD2
V: TRBV20-1

DNA: TGTGCCAGCAGCTTCTCCACGAACAATGAGCAGTTCTTC
CDR3: CASSFSTNNEQFF
J: TRBJ2-1
size: few
D: -
V: TRBV7-9

DNA: TGCGCCAGCAGCTTGGGTTATTCACCCCTCCACTTT
CDR3: CASSLGYSPLHF
J: TRBJ1-6
size: -
D: -
V: TRBV5-1

DNA: TGTGCCAGCTCACCTCGGACAGGGGACTTCTATGGCTACACCTTC
CDR3: CASSPRTGDFYGYTF
J: TRBJ1-2
size: once
D: TRBD1
V: TRBV18

DNA: TGTGCCAGCAGCTTAGTCGGGGCAGGGGAAGAGACCCAGTACTTC
CDR3: CASSLVGAGEETQYF
J: TRBJ2-5
size: -
D: -
V: TRBV7-8

DNA: TGTGCCAGCAGCTTCAGGGCCGCGGGTGGAAACACCATATATTTT
CDR3: CASSFRAAGGNTIYF
J: TRBJ1-3
size: once
D: -
V: TRBV7-2

DNA: TGCGCCAGCAGCCCGACGGGGGGCCCCTACGAGCAGTACTTC
CDR3: CASSPTGGPYEQYF
J: TRBJ2-7
size: -
D: -
V: TRBV5-1

DNA: TGTGCCAGCAGCCCCAGGACGAGCCCGTACAATGAGCAGTTCTTC
CDR3: CASSPRTSPYNEQFF
J: TRBJ2-1
size: few
D: -
V: TRBV7-3

DNA: TGCGCCAGCAGTCTGGACAGGAGAAGCTATGGCTACACCTTC
CDR3: CASSLDRRSYGYTF
J: TRBJ1-2
size: -
D: TRBD1
V: TRBV4-1

DNA: TGTGCCAGCAGTAACGAGGGACTAGCGGGAGGTCCCACAGATACGCAGTATTTT
CDR3: CASSNEGLAGGPTDTQYF
J: TRBJ2-3
size: few
D: TRBD2
V: TRBV6-2/TRBV6-3

DNA: TGTGCCAGCACCCAAGGTTGGGCTTCCCAAGAGACCCAGTACTTC
CDR3: CASTQGWASQETQYF
J: TRBJ2-5
size: -
D: -
V: TRBV4-2

DNA: TGCAGCGTTGAGACTAGCGCCCACTACGAGCAGTACTTC
CDR3: CSVETSAHYEQYF
J: TRBJ2-7
size: few
D: TRBD2
V: TRBV29-1

DNA: TGCGCCAGCAGCTTGGGAGCCGGCCAAGAGACCCAGTACTTC
CDR3: CASSLGAGQETQYF
J: TRBJ2-5
size: many
D: -
V: TRBV5-1

DNA: TGTGCCAGCAGCTTAGCTGGGTCTAGAAACATTCAGTACTTC
CDR3: CASSLAGSRNIQYF
J: TRBJ2-4
size: -
D: -
V: TRBV11-3

DNA: TGTGCCAGCAGCAAACTCGGACTAGCGGGAGGCCTGCAGTTCTTC
CDR3: CASSKLGLAGGLQFF
J: TRBJ2-1
size: -
D: TRBD2
V: TRBV3-1

DNA: TGCAGCGTTGGGGGGACAGGGGGCTTTGGGGCCAACGTCCTGACTTTC
CDR3: CSVGGTGGFGANVLTF
J: TRBJ2-6
size: -
D: TRBD1
V: TRBV29-1

DNA: TGTGCCAGCAGCTCCGCAGGGCACCAGTACTTC
CDR3: CASSSAGHQYF
J: TRBJ2-5
size: few
D: -
V: TRBV7-9

DNA: TGTGCCAGCAGCTTAGTAGGGAATACCTCCTACGAGCAGTACTTC
CDR3: CASSLVGNTSYEQYF
J: TRBJ2-7
size: few
D: -
V: TRBV7-4

DNA: TGTGCCAGCAGGAGTAGCGGGGCAGATACGCAGTATTTT
CDR3: CASRSSGADTQYF
J: TRBJ2-3
size: few
D: TRBD2
V: TRBV12-3/TRBV12-4

DNA: TGTGCCAGCAGTCCCGTCTCGGCCACCGGGGAGCTGTTTTTT
CDR3: CASSPVSATGELFF
J: TRBJ2-2
size: once
D: -
V: TRBV12-3/TRBV12-4

DNA: TGTGCCAGCAGTGCCCGTTCGGGACAGGGGGCCAAAAACATTCAGTACTTC
CDR3: CASSARSGQGAKNIQYF
J: TRBJ2-4
size: few
D: TRBD1
V: TRBV6-6

DNA: TGCGCCAGCAGCTTGGTGCCGCAATACCAAGAGACCCAGTACTTC
CDR3: CASSLVPQYQETQYF
J: TRBJ2-5
size: many
D: -
V: TRBV5-1

DNA: TGCAGCGTTAAGGTCGCCCCCTCCTACAATGAGCAGTTCTTC
CDR3: CSVKVAPSYNEQFF
J: TRBJ2-1
size: -
D: -
V: TRBV29-1

DNA: TGTGCCAGCAGTTACTCGAACGCCGCGGGCTATGGCTACACCTTC
CDR3: CASSYSNAAGYGYTF
J: TRBJ1-2
size: -
D: -
V: TRBV6-5

DNA: TGTGCCACGGCAGGGGTGGGAAATCAGCCCCAGCATTTT
CDR3: CATAGVGNQPQHF
J: TRBJ1-5
size: -
D: -
V: TRBV12-3/TRBV12-4

DNA: TGTGCCAGCAGCGTAAGCGGACTAGCGGGGGGGGATGAGCAGTTCTTC
CDR3: CASSVSGLAGGDEQFF
J: TRBJ2-1
size: few
D: TRBD2
V: TRBV9

DNA: TGTGCCAGCAGCTTAGACCCGGGGACAGTGGAGGTTGGCTACACCTTC
CDR3: CASSLDPGTVEVGYTF
J: TRBJ1-2
size: few
D: TRBD1
V: TRBV11-2

DNA: TGCAGCGTTCGCGGGATCTCGGCGGATGGCTACACCTTC
CDR3: CSVRGISADGYTF
J: TRBJ1-2
size: -
D: -
V: TRBV29-1

DNA: TGTGCCAGCAGTGAATCCCCCACCGGGGAGCTGTTTTTT
CDR3: CASSESPTGELFF
J: TRBJ2-2
size: few
D: -
V: TRBV2

DNA: TGTGCCTGGAGTGTTGGGAACAATCAGCCCCAGCATTTT
CDR3: CAWSVGNNQPQHF
J: TRBJ1-5
size: -
D: -
V: TRBV30

DNA: TGTGCCAGCAGTGAAGAGGGGGGGGTCGAGTTCTTC
CDR3: CASSEEGGVEFF
J: TRBJ2-1
size: few
D: -
V: TRBV6-1

DNA: TGTGCCAGCAGCGCTACAGGGGGCGATGAGCAGTTCTTC
CDR3: CASSATGGDEQFF
J: TRBJ2-1
size: -
D: TRBD1
V: TRBV7-8

DNA: TGTGCCAGCAGCTCCCAAGTAGCGGGAAGCGGTTACAATGAGCAGTTCTTC
CDR3: CASSSQVAGSGYNEQFF
J: TRBJ2-1
size: few
D: TRBD2
V: TRBV7-2

DNA: TGTGCCAGCAGCTTAGAGGGGGGGCAGTTCTTC
CDR3: CASSLEGGQFF
J: TRBJ2-1
size: -
D: -
V: TRBV7-9

DNA: TGCGCCAGCAGCAAAGAAAAGACCCAGTACTTC
CDR3: CASSKEKTQYF
J: TRBJ2-5
size: -
D: -
V: TRBV5-1

DNA: TGCGCCAGCAGCCCGACGGGGCAGAGCTATGGCTACACCTTC
CDR3: CASSPTGQSYGYTF
J: TRBJ1-2
size: few
D: -
V: TRBV5-1

DNA: TGTGCCAGCAGCTTAGCTCGGGGGAGGGGAGCCAAAAACATTCAGTACTTC
CDR3: CASSLARGRGAKNIQYF
J: TRBJ2-4
size: -
D: TRBD2
V: TRBV11-3

DNA: TGTGCCAGCAGCCGACAGACAGGGACCCCCGGGGAGCTGTTTTTT
CDR3: CASSRQTGTPGELFF
J: TRBJ2-2
size: -
D: TRBD1
V: TRBV7-9

DNA: TGCGCCAGCAGCTTGGTACAGGCAACAAACACTGAAGCTTTCTTT
CDR3: CASSLVQATNTEAFF
J: TRBJ1-1
size: -
D: -
V: TRBV5-1

DNA: TGCAGTGCTAGAGCGACCCAGTCCCATGGCTACACCTTC
CDR3: CSARATQSHGYTF
J: TRBJ1-2
size: -
D: -
V: TRBV20-1

DNA: TGTGCCATCAGTGGTGACAGGGCTCGGGATGGCTACACCTTC
CDR3: CAISGDRARDGYTF
J: TRBJ1-2
size: few
D: TRBD1
V: TRBV10-3

DNA: TGTGCCAGCAGCTTGGACAGGGAAGGCTACACCTTC
CDR3: CASSLDREGYTF
J: TRBJ1-2
size: few
D: TRBD1
V: TRBV3-1

DNA: TGTGCCAGCAGCCCGGGACTAGCGGGAGGCGAGACCCAGTACTTC
CDR3: CASSPGLAGGETQYF
J: TRBJ2-5
size: many
D: TRBD2
V: TRBV7-9

DNA: TGTGCCAGCACCCTCCCGCCAGGAGATGAAGCTTTCTTT
CDR3: CASTLPPGDEAFF
J: TRBJ1-1
size: few
D: -
V: TRBV12-3/TRBV12-4

DNA: TGTGCCAGCAGCCCGACGGCGGCCTACGAGCAGTACTTC
CDR3: CASSPTAAYEQYF
J: TRBJ2-7
size: -
D: -
V: TRBV7-9

DNA: TGTGCCAGCAGCTTGACTAGCGGGGGGAGTTACAATGAGCAGTTCTTC
CDR3: CASSLTSGGSYNEQFF
J: TRBJ2-1
size: few
D: TRBD2
V: TRBV11-1

DNA: TGCAGTGCTAGTTCTGGACAGGTGAACTATGGCTACACCTTC
CDR3: CSASSGQVNYGYTF
J: TRBJ1-2
size: -
D: TRBD1
V: TRBV20-1

DNA: TGTGCCACCCGCCGGACAGGGGGCGGGTCATGGAAGCAGTTCTTC
CDR3: CATRRTGGGSWKQFF
J: TRBJ2-1
size: -
D: TRBD1
V: TRBV15

DNA: TGCAGTGCGGACCCAAGCGGGGGGGCCGTTAATGAGCAGTTCTTC
CDR3: CSADPSGGAVNEQFF
J: TRBJ2-1
size: few
D: TRBD2
V: TRBV20-1

DNA: TGCGCCAGCAGCCAAGGGGACATGGACACAGATACGCAGTATTTT
CDR3: CASSQGDMDTDTQYF
J: TRBJ2-3
size: few
D: -
V: TRBV4-1

DNA: TGTGCCAGCGGCACACCCTGGGTGGAAGAGACCCAGTACTTC
CDR3: CASGTPWVEETQYF
J: TRBJ2-5
size: few
D: -
V: TRBV12-3/TRBV12-4

DNA: TGTGCCAGCTCACCGTCATATGGGTGGCACACTGAAGCTTTCTTT
CDR3: CASSPSYGWHTEAFF
J: TRBJ1-1
size: -
D: -
V: TRBV18

DNA: TGCGCCAGCAGCTTGGCCGGCGGAGTGGCCTACAATGAGCAGTTCTTC
CDR3: CASSLAGGVAYNEQFF
J: TRBJ2-1
size: -
D: -
V: TRBV5-1